Listed below are T cell receptor beta chains from one sample, sequenced in a study of blood T cell repertoires in COVID-19. Sequencing was performed with immunoSEQ multiplex PCR; in TCRdb, only in-frame clones are kept and a portion is missing. Here the sample spans 150,000 or so clones, 87% being singletons. Sequenced input: PBMCs or T cells enriched from blood (not recorded which). These receptors all come from a woman aged 45-65 years who had recovered from COVID-19. The CDR3 runs from the conserved cysteine through the conserved F or W. Fields, in order: D gene, J gene, clone size, V gene, CDR3 DNA, CDR3 protein. D genes are given only for firm matches. Some rows mark clone size as missing; the rest say once, few, many or name a class of expanded clone.

>.|TRBJ2-5|.|TRBV9
TGTGCCAGCAATGTAATCGGGACTCCACAAGAGACCCAGTACTTC
CASNVIGTPQETQYF
>TRBD2|TRBJ2-7|.|TRBV5-1
TGCGCCAGCAGCTCCGGGGGGTACGAGCAGTACTTC
CASSSGGYEQYF
>.|TRBJ1-4|.|TRBV27
TGTGCCAGCAGTTCCCTAAAGATAACTAATGAAAAACTGTTTTTT
CASSSLKITNEKLFF
>TRBD1|TRBJ2-2|few|TRBV5-4
TGTGCCAGCAGCGTCAGCATCGGACAGGCCGCCGGGGAGCTGTTTTTT
CASSVSIGQAAGELFF
>.|TRBJ1-3|.|TRBV30
TGTGCCTGGAGTCTAGACTCTGGAAACACCATATATTTT
CAWSLDSGNTIYF
>.|TRBJ1-1|once|TRBV28
TGTGCCAGCATCCCTGGGGGGGCGCAGACTGAAGCTTTCTTT
CASIPGGAQTEAFF
>TRBD1|TRBJ2-1|few|TRBV6-5
TGTGCCAGCAGAGCCGGGGCAGGGGGTGATAATGAGCAGTTCTTC
CASRAGAGGDNEQFF
>TRBD1|TRBJ1-5|.|TRBV30
TGTGCCTGGAGTGGGACAGGGTGGGATCAGCCCCAGCATTTT
CAWSGTGWDQPQHF
>.|TRBJ2-2|.|TRBV9
TGTGCCAGCAGCGTAGGGAGCACCGGGGAGCTGTTTTTT
CASSVGSTGELFF
>TRBD1|TRBJ2-5|.|TRBV27
TGTGCCAGCAGTTTGTCACCGACAGGGGTTGGGAAAAGAGAGACCCAGTACTTC
CASSLSPTGVGKRETQYF
>TRBD2|TRBJ2-1|.|TRBV5-4
TGTGCCAGCAGCCGACTAGCGGGAGGGGATGAGCAGTTCTTC
CASSRLAGGDEQFF
>TRBD1|TRBJ2-7|.|TRBV30
TGTGCCTCCACGAAGGGACAGGGATTTCTTTCCTACGAGCAGTACTTC
CASTKGQGFLSYEQYF
>TRBD2|TRBJ2-5|.|TRBV4-1
TGCGCCAGCAGCCTTGGAGTAGCGGGGCAAGAGACCCAGTACTTC
CASSLGVAGQETQYF
>.|TRBJ1-5|.|TRBV30
TGTGCCTGGAGTGCGTCTAAAGATCAGCCCCAGCATTTT
CAWSASKDQPQHF
>TRBD2|TRBJ2-2|.|TRBV23-1
TGCGCCAGCAGTGGGGGACTAGCGCCTACCGGGGAGCTGTTTTTT
CASSGGLAPTGELFF
>TRBD1|TRBJ1-2|.|TRBV9
TGTGCCAGCAGCCCACAGGGGAGCTATGGCTACACCTTC
CASSPQGSYGYTF
>.|TRBJ2-7|.|TRBV30
TGTGGGTCCTCGTCAGGATACGAGCAGTACTTC
CGSSSGYEQYF
>TRBD1|TRBJ1-6|.|TRBV6-5
TGTGCCAGCAGCCGGGACAGGGTGGATAATTCACCCCTCCACTTT
CASSRDRVDNSPLHF
>.|TRBJ2-1|.|TRBV10-3
TGTGCCATCAGCTCTTCAGTGGGCTATGAGCAGTTCTTC
CAISSSVGYEQFF
>TRBD1|TRBJ1-4|.|TRBV11-3
TGTGCCAGCAGGAGGACAGGGGGCGAAAAACTGTTTTTT
CASRRTGGEKLFF
>.|TRBJ2-3|.|TRBV9
TGTGCCAGCAGCGTAGCACAATCTACGCAGTATTTT
CASSVAQSTQYF
>TRBD1|TRBJ2-4|.|TRBV3-1/TRBV3-2
TGTGCCAGCAGCCAAGCGGGACAGGGGCACATTCAGTACTTC
CASSQAGQGHIQYF
>.|TRBJ1-5|.|TRBV3-1/TRBV3-2
TGTGCCAGCAGCCAAGTCAGAAATCAGCCCCAGCATTTT
CASSQVRNQPQHF
>TRBD2|TRBJ2-1|once|TRBV7-9
TGTGCCAGCAGCTCGTCGGGGGGGCCAAGCTCCTACAATGAGCAGTTCTTC
CASSSSGGPSSYNEQFF
>TRBD1|TRBJ1-2|few|TRBV28
TGTGCCAGCAGTTTTTCTGGACAGGGATTTGGCTACACCTTC
CASSFSGQGFGYTF
>.|TRBJ2-2|.|TRBV5-1
TGCGCCAGCAGCTTGCAGGGGTTGGAGTCCGGGGAGCTGTTTTTT
CASSLQGLESGELFF
>TRBD2|TRBJ2-1|.|TRBV29-1
TGCAGCGTTCTAGCGGGAGGGCCCGGCAATGAGCAGTTCTTC
CSVLAGGPGNEQFF
>.|TRBJ1-1|.|TRBV27
TGTGCCAGCCACGACAGACCGAACACTGAAGCTTTCTTT
CASHDRPNTEAFF
>.|TRBJ2-4|.|TRBV25-1
TGTGCCAGCAGCTCTGGACTGTCTGATCAGTACTTC
CASSSGLSDQYF
>.|TRBJ1-2|.|TRBV5-1
TGCGCCAGCAGCCTCGCCGGGGGGGAGAAGGGTGGCTACACCTTC
CASSLAGGEKGGYTF
>TRBD2|TRBJ2-7|.|TRBV11-3
TGTGCCAGCAGCCCCACTAGCGGTTCCTACGAGCAGTACTTC
CASSPTSGSYEQYF
>TRBD2|TRBJ2-7|.|TRBV10-2
TGCGCCAGCTCGAGCGGGGCCGCCTACGAGCAGTACTTC
CASSSGAAYEQYF